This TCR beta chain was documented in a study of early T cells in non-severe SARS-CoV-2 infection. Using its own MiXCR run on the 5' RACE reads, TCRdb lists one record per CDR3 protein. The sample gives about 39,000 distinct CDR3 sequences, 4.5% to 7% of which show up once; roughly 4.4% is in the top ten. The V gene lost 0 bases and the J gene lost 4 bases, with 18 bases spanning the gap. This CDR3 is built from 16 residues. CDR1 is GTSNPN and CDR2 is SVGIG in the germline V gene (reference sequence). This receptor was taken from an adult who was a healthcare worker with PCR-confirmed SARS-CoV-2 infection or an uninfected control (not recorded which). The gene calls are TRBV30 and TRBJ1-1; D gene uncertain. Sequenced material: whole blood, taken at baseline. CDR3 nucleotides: TGTGCCTGGAGTGTACGAGGATCATGGGAGGGCACTGAAGCTTTCTTT. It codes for CAWSVRGSWEGTEAFF.